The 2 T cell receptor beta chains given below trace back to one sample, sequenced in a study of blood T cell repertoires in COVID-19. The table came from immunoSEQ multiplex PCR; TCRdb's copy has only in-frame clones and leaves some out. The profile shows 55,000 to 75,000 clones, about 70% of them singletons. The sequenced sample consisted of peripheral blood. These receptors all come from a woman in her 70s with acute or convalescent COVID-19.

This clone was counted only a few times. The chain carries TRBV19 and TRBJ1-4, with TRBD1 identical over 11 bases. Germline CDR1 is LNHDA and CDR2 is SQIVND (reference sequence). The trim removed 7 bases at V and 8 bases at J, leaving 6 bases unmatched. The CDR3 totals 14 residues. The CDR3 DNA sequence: TGTGCCAGTACTAGGACAGGGGGCGAGGAAAAACTGTTTTTT. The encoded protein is CASTRTGGEEKLFF. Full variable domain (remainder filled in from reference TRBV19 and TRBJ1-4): DGGITQSPKYLFRKEGQNVTLSCEQNLNHDAMYWYRQDPGQGLRLIYYSQIVNDFQKGDIAEGYSVSREKKESFPLTVTSAQKNPTAFYLCASTRTGGEEKLFFGSGTQLSVL.

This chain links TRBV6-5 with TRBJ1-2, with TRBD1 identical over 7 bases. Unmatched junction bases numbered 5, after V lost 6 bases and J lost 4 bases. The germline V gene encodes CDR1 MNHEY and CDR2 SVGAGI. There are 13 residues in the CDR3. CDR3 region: CASSPGQVYGYTF. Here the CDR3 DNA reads TGTGCCAGCAGCCCCGGACAGGTCTATGGCTACACCTTC.